This TCR beta chain originates from a study of cytomegalovirus exposure and HLA in healthy donors (dated by TCRdb to the late 2010s). About the investigation overall: According to an earlier analysis of around 600 of the donors, about 180 million T cells yielded 117 million unique TCR beta sequences and roughly 280 Gb of sequence data. An early release that covered 640 HLA-typed donors contained 300 to 350 gigabases of sequencing data and 80 million or so unique TCR sequences. Of the roughly 400 genotyped donors, roughly 80% fell in the genetic ancestry cluster associated with self-reported Caucasian donors. The study aimed to test whether cataloging public T cell receptors could reveal signatures of past pathogen exposure. Using immunosequencing, the study profiled T cell repertoires from approximately 700 subjects and related those repertoires to cytomegalovirus serostatus. Besides the first cohort of approximately 710 subjects, a separate validation cohort made up of 120 different subjects was used. The study combined high-throughput TCR immunosequencing, statistical association of individual TCRs with disease status, and machine learning to predict cytomegalovirus infection status. To study patterns of TCR occurrence, a later analysis re-analyzed previously published TCR beta repertoires from 666 donors and added high-resolution HLA genotyping. In the later analysis, no new phenotypic data were used to find candidate immune exposures; instead, reliance was placed on TCR beta sequences and their occurrence across donors. To decide whether each TCR beta V gene segment behaved as functional or pseudogenic, an earlier analysis of some 580 of the donors relied on high-throughput TCR beta sequencing. Alongside the repertoire data, information on donor age, sex, ethnicity and CMV serostatus was compiled. A later genetic analysis took genome-wide SNP genotypes for about 65% of the 666 donors and used that subset as a discovery cohort. All discovery cohort repertoires had been generated using a single sequencing platform. Both class I and class II loci were covered by HLA typing, at four-digit resolution. Typing coverage differed by locus: A, B, C, DRB1 and DQB1 were typed in roughly 629-640 donors, DQA1 in 500 to 550, DPA1 in 606, and DPB1 in 472. Several DR-DQ haplotypes were treated as single units for association and clustering because of strong linkage in the cohort. Across 398 genotyped donors of the cohort, an average of about 240,000 unique TCR beta nucleotide sequences per donor were sequenced, and approximately 17% of those sequences were non-productive. Paper-wide results and their limitations: In a later analysis, HLA-associated TCR beta chains were found to be more clonally expanded and to have lower generation probabilities than equally common non-associated chains. The classifier was reported to diagnose cytomegalovirus status with high specificity and sensitivity in both the original cohort and the validation cohort. A later analysis associated 16,951 TCR beta sequences with specific HLA alleles at a false discovery rate of 0.05. In a later genetic analysis, a missense DCLRE1C variant was associated with V-gene and J-gene trimming of TCR beta chains, and the association was replicated in an independent cohort. In a later analysis, most CMV-associated TCR beta chains were found to appear HLA-restricted, with HLA associations seemingly driven largely by CMV exposure. In this cohort, only TCR beta chains were sequenced, and detectable features were limited by the absence of alpha or paired-chain data. An earlier analysis of around 540 of the donors showed that most TCR beta V segments appeared in productive rearrangements either about 87% or about 30% of the time, which broadly matched IMGT annotations. About 15 rarely observed V segments, including chromosome 9 orphons, were excluded from the earlier analysis of several hundred of the donors because counts were too low. Linkage disequilibrium might explain the correlated functional status among segregating V segments, but an unknown experimental factor could not be excluded. HLA typing was unavailable for some donors at each locus, so association tests used only the typed subset. Some IMGT-functional V segments, including TRBV6-2 and TRBV6-3, could not be told apart with the 87-base-pair reads, so those segments were excluded. According to a later analysis, TCR association rates differed among HLA loci, with DRB1 alleles showing the most associated TCRs and HLA-C alleles showing the fewest. The study listed 164 TCR beta chains as associated with cytomegalovirus. The presence/absence analyses assumed that sequencing depth was roughly uniform across donors, and that assumption may not be true. The sequencing pipeline was judged likely to have produced a cluster of highly shared sequence variants as a technical artifact. While some public TCRs were present in many individuals, most TCR sequences turned up only very rarely across donors. According to a later analysis, parvovirus B19, influenza, CMV and Epstein-Barr virus appeared linked to several top co-occurrence clusters. When HLA alleles, especially DR and DQ, strongly co-occurred, TCR associations were difficult to assign to individual alleles. A further reported finding was that TCR beta sequences accurately predicted the HLA-A and HLA-B alleles for most subjects in the first cohort. Three of the identified cytomegalovirus-associated TCR beta chains were confirmed in vitro to be specific for cytomegalovirus antigens. According to a later genetic analysis, donors in an Asian-associated ancestry cluster had fewer N-insertions in productive TCRs than the approximately 670-donor mean. Immune exposure information for the cohort was limited to CMV serostatus. According to the authors, the approach could potentially be generalized to other disease states and immunological phenotypes.

The CDR3 covers 14 residues, taking in both the cysteine and the phenylalanine. Only the CDR3 DNA stays, 42 bases, in frame from base 1. The germline V gene provides CDR1 SGHRS and CDR2 YFSETQ. V drops 1 base and J drops 4 bases, leaving 11 bases in between. With respect to this clone: What antigen it recognizes has not been identified. No quality values exist for individual bases; no much larger clone is one base distant.

The method was the immunoSEQ multiplex PCR assay. A mixture of 60 forward primers for TCR Vbeta segments and 13 reverse primers for TCR Jbeta segments was used in the multiplex PCR. The CDR3 region of rearranged TCR beta genes was amplified from genomic DNA by a multiplex PCR assay. The amplified TCR beta libraries were sequenced on the Illumina HiSeq System as 87-base-pair reads. The original methods were these. Across the 500 to 850 repertoires, a later analysis counted 75 million to 90 million unique TCR beta chains, 8.5 million to 12 million of which were shared by at least two donors. A nearest-neighbor algorithm error-corrected the raw reads and collapsed the reads into unique sequences, merging closely related sequences to remove PCR and sequencing errors. V, D and J gene segments were assigned by aligning CDR3 sequences to IMGT reference sequences. For a sequence to be retained, at least a six-nucleotide match to both a V gene segment and a J gene segment was required. Rearrangements were called productive when the CDR3 lacked stop codons and stayed in frame with V and J; all others were non-productive. Following IMGT convention, CDR3 was defined as the stretch from the second conserved V-encoded cysteine up to the conserved J-encoded phenylalanine. In an earlier analysis of just under 600 of the donors, sequences lacking an unambiguous match to a single V gene segment were excluded. In an earlier analysis of 587 of the donors, V segments were called functional above 56.7% productive rearrangements and were called segregating when the between-donor standard deviation exceeded 5%. A statistical classification framework was built to diagnose cytomegalovirus status from the catalog of TCR beta chain sequences. In a later analysis, V and J genes were assigned by comparing TCR nucleotide sequences against IMGT/GENE-DB human TR gene sequences. In a later analysis, CDR3 sequences and most-parsimonious VDJ recombination scenarios were assigned using the TCRdist pipeline. A later analysis defined each TCR beta chain by its CDR3 amino acid sequence plus V-gene family, and excluded reads lacking a unique V-gene family. As a way to deal with suspected cross-contamination and a sequencing artifact, a later analysis dropped approximately 570 nucleotide sequences that were highly shared and had low generation probability. In a later analysis, a clonal expansion index was calculated for each public chain from normalized within-repertoire ranks of inferred template counts. Generation probabilities in a later analysis came from a VDJ recombination model fitted to out-of-frame rearrangements, and those results were checked against IGoR. A later analysis scored TCR-TCR, TCR-HLA and TCR-CMV co-occurrence with hypergeometric tests, applying a repertoire-size bias correction to TCR pairs. A later analysis estimated false discovery rates by permuting HLA or CMV assignments 20 times. In a later analysis, co-occurring TCRs were grouped with DBSCAN, and TCRdist sequence similarity was added when clustering was performed within HLA-allele-positive subsets. Repertoires with fewer than 30,000 or more than 120,000 public chains, plus five repertoires with anomalous nucleotide sharing, were excluded from co-occurrence clustering. The source is immuneACCESS, and TCRdb retained only in-frame sequences with V and J called. Part of the clones is not carried over; for the studies checked, unresolved V genes explain less than half of this, and the remainder is unexplained. Clone size and V and J calls were adopted from that table, with D and trimming inferred from the DNA. The sample data list about 120,000 clones, and nearly 65% of these were observed just once. About 9% of the sample rests with the top ten.

In total, 630 or so healthy bone marrow donors made up the cohort. At the time of sampling, every cohort member was nominally healthy, though immune exposures that went unrecorded were likely present. The donor tested CMV seropositive, placing the donor among the approximately 290 seropositive members of the cohort. A peripheral blood sample was provided by each donor, and peripheral blood mononuclear cells were used for TCR beta sequencing. Genomic DNA was extracted from the blood cell samples with the Qiagen DNeasy Blood Extraction Kit. The chain uses TRBV5-1 and TRBJ1-1; confidence is insufficient to name the D gene. Sequenced: PBMCs. This TCR was recovered from a man in his forties or fifties in good health and CMV-seropositive. CDR3 loop: CASSLRDAGTEAFF. The base sequence is TGCGCCAGCAGCTTGCGGGATGCGGGCACTGAAGCTTTCTTT. The CDR3 plus the reference TRBV5-1 and TRBJ1-1 genes for the other parts give the full variable domain: KAGVTQTPRYLIKTRGQQVTLSCSPISGHRSVSWYQQTPGQGLQFLFEYFSETQRNKGNFPGRFSGRQFSNSRSEMNVSTLELGDSALYLCASSLRDAGTEAFFGQGTRLTVV.